This TCR beta chain was identified during a study of T-cell memory formation after mild COVID-19. Looking at the study overall: TCR clusters mostly belonged to single donors. Whole-study findings and limits: Contracting clones from day 15 to 85 showed balanced CD4/CD8; later expanders favored CD4+. Contracting clones localized mainly to CM and EM when CD4+ and mainly to EMRA when CD8+.

A word on this clonotype: The antigen is undetermined.

TCR alpha and TCR beta cDNA libraries with sample barcodes and UMIs came from 5'RACE using constant-segment primers. TCRdb reanalysed the 5' RACE reads using MiXCR and keeps one entry per CDR3 protein. The top ten clones hold 20% to 25% of a sample with roughly 370,000 distinct CDR3 sequences, about 15% of them seen once. V lost 2 bases and J 4 bases, leaving 9 bases between the germline ends. From germline, CDR1 is SGHAT and CDR2 FQNNGV. The CDR3 is 13 amino acids. The material sequenced was PBMCs or a T cell subset sorted from them (not recorded which). This chain links TRBV11-2 with TRBJ2-7; D remains ambiguous. The receptor comes from a man aged 18 to 29 who had mild COVID-19 (a few samples of this study predate the infection). Cell type and time point are not known. CDR3 residues: CASSLPPGYEQYV. CDR3 coding DNA: TGTGCCAGCAGCTTACCTCCCGGGTACGAGCAGTACGTC.